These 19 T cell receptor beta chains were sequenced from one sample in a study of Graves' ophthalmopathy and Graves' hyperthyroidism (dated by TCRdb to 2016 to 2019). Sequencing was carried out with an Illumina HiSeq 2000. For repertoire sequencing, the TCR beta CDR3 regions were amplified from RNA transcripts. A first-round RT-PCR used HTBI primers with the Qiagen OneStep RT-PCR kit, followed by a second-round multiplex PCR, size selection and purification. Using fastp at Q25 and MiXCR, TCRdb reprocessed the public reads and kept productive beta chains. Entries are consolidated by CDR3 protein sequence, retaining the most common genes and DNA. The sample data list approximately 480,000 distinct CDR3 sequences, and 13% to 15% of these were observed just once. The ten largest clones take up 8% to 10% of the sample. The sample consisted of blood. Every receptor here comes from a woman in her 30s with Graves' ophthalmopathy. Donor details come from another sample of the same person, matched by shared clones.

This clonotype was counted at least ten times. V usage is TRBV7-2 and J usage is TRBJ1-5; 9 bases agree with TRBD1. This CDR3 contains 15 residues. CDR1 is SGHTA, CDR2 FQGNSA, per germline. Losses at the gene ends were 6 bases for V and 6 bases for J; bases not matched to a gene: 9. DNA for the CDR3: TGTGCCAGCAGTCCGGGACAGGGATTTGGTCAGCCCCAGCATTTT. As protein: CASSPGQGFGQPQHF.

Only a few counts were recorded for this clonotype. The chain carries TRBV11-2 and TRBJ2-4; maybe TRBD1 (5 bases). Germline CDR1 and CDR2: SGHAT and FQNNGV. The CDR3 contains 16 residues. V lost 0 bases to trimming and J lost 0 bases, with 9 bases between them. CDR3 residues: CASSLDRQLAKNIQYF. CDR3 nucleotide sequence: TGTGCCAGCAGCTTAGACAGACAGTTAGCCAAAAACATTCAGTACTTC. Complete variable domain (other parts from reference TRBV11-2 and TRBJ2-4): EAGVAQSPRYKIIEKRQSVAFWCNPISGHATLYWYQQILGQGPKLLIQFQNNGVVDDSQLPKDRFSAERLKGVDSTLKIQPAKLEDSAVYLCASSLDRQLAKNIQYFGAGTRLSVL.

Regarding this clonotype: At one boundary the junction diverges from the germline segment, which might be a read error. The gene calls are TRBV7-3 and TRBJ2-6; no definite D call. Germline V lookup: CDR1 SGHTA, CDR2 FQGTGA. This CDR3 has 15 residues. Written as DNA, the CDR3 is TGTGCCAGCAGCTCGGCGGTGATTGGGTCCAACGTTCTGACTTTC. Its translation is CASSSAVIGSNVLTF. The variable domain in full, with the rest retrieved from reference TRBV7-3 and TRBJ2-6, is GAGVSQTPSNKVTEKGKYVELRCDPISGHTALYWYRQSLGQGPEFLIYFQGTGAADDSGLPNDRFFAVRPEGSVSTLKIQRTERGDSAVYLCASSSAVIGSNVLTFGAGSRLTVL.

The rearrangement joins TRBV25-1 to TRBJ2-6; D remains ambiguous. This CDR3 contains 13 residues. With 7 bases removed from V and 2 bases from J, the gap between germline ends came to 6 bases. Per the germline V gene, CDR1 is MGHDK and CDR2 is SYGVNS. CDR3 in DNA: TGTGCCAGCAACCCCCCTGGGGCCAACGTCCTGACTTTC. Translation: CASNPPGANVLTF.

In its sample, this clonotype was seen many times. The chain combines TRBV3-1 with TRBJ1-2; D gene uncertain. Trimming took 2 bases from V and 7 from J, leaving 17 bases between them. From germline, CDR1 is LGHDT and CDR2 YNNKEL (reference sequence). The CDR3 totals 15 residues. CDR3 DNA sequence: TGTGCCAGCAGCCAAAGGCCGTCGGTCCGTGTTGGCTACACCTTC. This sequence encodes CASSQRPSVRVGYTF.

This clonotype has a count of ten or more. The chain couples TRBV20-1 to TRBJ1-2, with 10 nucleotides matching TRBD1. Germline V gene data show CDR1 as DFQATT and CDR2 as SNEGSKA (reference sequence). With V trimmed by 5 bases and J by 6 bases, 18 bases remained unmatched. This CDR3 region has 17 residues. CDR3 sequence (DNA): TGCAGTGCTGGAACCGGGACAGGGGCCCCCTTGTCTAATGGCTACACCTTC. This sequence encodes CSAGTGTGAPLSNGYTF.

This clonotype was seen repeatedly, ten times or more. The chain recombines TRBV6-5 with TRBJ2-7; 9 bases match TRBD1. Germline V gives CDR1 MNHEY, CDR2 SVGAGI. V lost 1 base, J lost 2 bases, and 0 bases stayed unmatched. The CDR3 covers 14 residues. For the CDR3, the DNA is TGTGCCAGCAGTTACTACAGGGGGCCCTACGAGCAGTACTTC. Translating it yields CASSYYRGPYEQYF.

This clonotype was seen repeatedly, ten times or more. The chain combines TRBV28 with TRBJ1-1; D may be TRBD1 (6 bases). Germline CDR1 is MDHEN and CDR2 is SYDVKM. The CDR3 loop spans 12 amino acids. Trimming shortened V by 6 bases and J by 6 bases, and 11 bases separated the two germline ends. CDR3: CASRGAGAEAFF. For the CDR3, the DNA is TGTGCCAGCAGGGGGGCGGGTGCTGAAGCTTTCTTT.

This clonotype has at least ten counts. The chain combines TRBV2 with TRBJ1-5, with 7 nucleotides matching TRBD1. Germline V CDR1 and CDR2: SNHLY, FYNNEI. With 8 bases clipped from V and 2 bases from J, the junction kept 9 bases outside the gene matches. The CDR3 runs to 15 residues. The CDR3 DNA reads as TGTGCCAGCGGCGACCGACAGGGCCGCAATCAGCCCCAGCATTTT. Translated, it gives CASGDRQGRNQPQHF.

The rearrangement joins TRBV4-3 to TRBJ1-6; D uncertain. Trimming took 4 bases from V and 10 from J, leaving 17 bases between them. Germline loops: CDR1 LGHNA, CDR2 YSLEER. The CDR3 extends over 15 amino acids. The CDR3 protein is CASSRSFLAGSPLHF. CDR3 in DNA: TGCGCCAGCAGCCGTTCGTTTTTAGCGGGATCACCCCTCCACTTT.

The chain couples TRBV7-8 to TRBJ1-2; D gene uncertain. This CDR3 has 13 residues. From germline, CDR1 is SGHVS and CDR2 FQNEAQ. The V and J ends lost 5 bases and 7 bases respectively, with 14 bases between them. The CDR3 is CASSPRIFGGYTF. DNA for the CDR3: TGTGCCAGCAGCCCGAGGATTTTTGGTGGCTACACCTTC.

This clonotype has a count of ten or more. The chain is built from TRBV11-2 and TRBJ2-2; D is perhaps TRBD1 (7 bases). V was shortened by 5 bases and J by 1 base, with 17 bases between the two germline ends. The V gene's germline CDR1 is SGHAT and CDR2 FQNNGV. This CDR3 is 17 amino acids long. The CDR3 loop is CASSPGGGTVNTGELFF. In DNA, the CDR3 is TGTGCCAGCAGCCCCGGGGGCGGGACAGTGAACACCGGGGAGCTGTTTTTT.

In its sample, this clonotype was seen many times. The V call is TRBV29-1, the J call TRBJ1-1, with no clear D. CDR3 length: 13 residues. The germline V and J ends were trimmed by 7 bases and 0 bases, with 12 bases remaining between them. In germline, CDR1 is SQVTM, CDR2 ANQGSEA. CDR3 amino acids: CSAPTEMNTEAFF. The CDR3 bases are TGCAGCGCTCCTACAGAAATGAACACTGAAGCTTTCTTT.

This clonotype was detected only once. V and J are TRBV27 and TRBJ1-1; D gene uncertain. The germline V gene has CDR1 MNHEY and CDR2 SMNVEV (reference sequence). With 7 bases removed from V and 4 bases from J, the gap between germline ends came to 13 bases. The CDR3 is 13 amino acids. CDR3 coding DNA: TGTGCCAGCATAAAGGGTCGGGGCACTGAAGCTTTCTTT. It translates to CASIKGRGTEAFF.

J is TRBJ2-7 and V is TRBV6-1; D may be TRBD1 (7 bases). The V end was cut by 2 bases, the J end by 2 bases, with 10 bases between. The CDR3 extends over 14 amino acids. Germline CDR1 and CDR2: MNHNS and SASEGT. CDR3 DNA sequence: TGTGCCAGCAGTGAACAGGGGGGACCCTACGAGCAGTACTTC. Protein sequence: CASSEQGGPYEQYF.

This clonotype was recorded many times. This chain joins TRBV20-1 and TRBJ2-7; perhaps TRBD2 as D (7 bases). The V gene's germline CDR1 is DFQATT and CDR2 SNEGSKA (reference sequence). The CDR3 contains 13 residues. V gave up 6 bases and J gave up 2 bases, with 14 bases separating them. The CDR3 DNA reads TGCAGTGCGGGGGCGGGGGCCGCCTACGAGCAGTACTTC. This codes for CSAGAGAAYEQYF.

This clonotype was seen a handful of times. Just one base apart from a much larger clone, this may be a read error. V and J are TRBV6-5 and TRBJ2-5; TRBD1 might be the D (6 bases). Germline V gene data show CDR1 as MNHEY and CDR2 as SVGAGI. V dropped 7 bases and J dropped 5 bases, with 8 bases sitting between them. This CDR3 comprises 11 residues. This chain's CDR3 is CASKRGETQYF. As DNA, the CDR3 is TGTGCCAGCAAGAGGGGGGAGACCCAGTACTTC.

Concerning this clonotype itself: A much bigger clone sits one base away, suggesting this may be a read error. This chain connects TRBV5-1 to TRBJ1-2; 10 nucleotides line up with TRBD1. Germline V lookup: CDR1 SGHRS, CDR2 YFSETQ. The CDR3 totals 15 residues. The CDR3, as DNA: TGCGCCAGCAGCCTACCACCGACAGGGGGCTTTGGCTGCACCTTC. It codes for CASSLPPTGGFGCTF.

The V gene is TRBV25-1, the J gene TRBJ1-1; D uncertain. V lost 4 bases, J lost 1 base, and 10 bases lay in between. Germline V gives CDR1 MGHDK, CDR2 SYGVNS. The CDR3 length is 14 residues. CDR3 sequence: CASSGPAGNTEAFF. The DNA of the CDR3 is TGTGCCAGCAGTGGGCCAGCGGGGAACACTGAAGCTTTCTTT.